These T cell receptor beta chains were read from a single sample in a study of cytomegalovirus exposure and HLA in healthy donors. Repertoires were generated with immunoSEQ multiplex PCR, while TCRdb's copy carries only in-frame clones and drops some. The sample includes 150,000 to 180,000 clones, around 84% of them seen just once. Sample: PBMCs. These receptors came from a woman aged 40 to 50 in good health and CMV-seropositive. The CDR3 runs from the conserved cysteine through the conserved F or W. The D gene is left open where the match is weak.

D gene | V gene | CDR3 protein
. | TRBV19 | CASSMKAGFTDTQYF
TRBD2 | TRBV9 | CASSVLGTSGTDTQYF
. | TRBV7-9 | CASSFLGGQDTGELFF
TRBD2 | TRBV27 | CASSSLAEHTDTQYF
. | TRBV7-9 | CASSLALSGSRTDTQYF
. | TRBV5-8 | CASSFQGWAGNSYNEQFF
TRBD1 | TRBV6-1 | CASRTGGTEAFF
. | TRBV2 | CASSARVGYTF
TRBD1 | TRBV15 | CATSRGGQGILGEKLFF
TRBD2 | TRBV12-5 | CASGLGQGGRARNEQFF
TRBD2 | TRBV28 | CASSGPSGGTDTQYF
TRBD2 | TRBV5-1 | CASSLAPSGGYNEQFF
. | TRBV2 | CASSERGSTNEKLFF
. | TRBV1 | CTSSQSHDPQDTQYF
TRBD2 | TRBV13 | CASSLEGPRRPGLAYEQFF
TRBD2 | TRBV7-9 | CACGGVSYNEQFF
TRBD2 | TRBV5-1 | CASSRLAGGTGELFF
. | TRBV5-1 | CASSSAGDSTDTQYF
TRBD2 | TRBV29-1 | CSTSGTRKPPPTYEQYF
TRBD2 | TRBV5-1 | CASRSSGSFANEQFF
TRBD1 | TRBV6-5 | CASSPWRTGSTEQFF
TRBD1 | TRBV19 | CASSKDRGEMGNQPQHF
. | TRBV30 | CAWSAIARVVRGYTF
TRBD2 | TRBV9 | CASSVAPLAGEYEQYF
. | TRBV30 | CAYQGSNQPQHF
TRBD1 | TRBV19 | CASSTRQGTYNEQFF
TRBD2 | TRBV18 | CASSPLAGGPSRFYEQYF
TRBD1 | TRBV5-1 | CASSSTRTGGASGYTF
. | TRBV7-8 | CASSLGAEGGGYTF
. | TRBV19 | CASSILQGTNEKLFF
. | TRBV5-4 | CASSLDAGSMDTQYF
. | TRBV5-1 | CASSFASLTDTQYF
TRBD2 | TRBV18 | CASSPLTSGSNNEQFF
TRBD2 | TRBV6-5 | CASSSGTTRNEQYF
. | TRBV20-1 | CSAREVEKLFF
. | TRBV2 | CASSESVEDLGVLEQYF
. | TRBV25-1 | CASTGNSYEQYF
. | TRBV5-8 | CASSRLGQPQHF
. | TRBV11-2 | CASSLDPRYEQYF
TRBD1 | TRBV5-1 | CASSSGQGQLLAAEAFF
. | TRBV5-6 | CASSSTGPGNTIYF
. | TRBV29-1 | CSVQVRSEQYF
TRBD1 | TRBV5-6 | CASSGAGQGGSYEQYF
TRBD1 | TRBV7-9 | CASSLGDSHNEKLFF
. | TRBV18 | CASSPSSPLNTEAFF
TRBD2 | TRBV14 | CASSRPSGLSSYNEQFF
TRBD1 | TRBV9 | CASSVALRGQGEDEQFF
. | TRBV27 | CASSLAGTYEQYF
TRBD2 | TRBV27 | CASRKGLAGGFGQETQYF
. | TRBV13 | CASSKTGGNTGELFF
. | TRBV5-1 | CASSDEHRVTEAFF